Included here is one T cell receptor beta chain sequence, with context. Antigen: not known. Incorporated into the TCR beta cDNA libraries were unique molecular identifiers, which served to reduce PCR and sequencing biases. TCRdb recomputed calls from the PCR reads with MiXCR, one row per CDR3 protein. The sample lists about 540,000 distinct CDR3 sequences; under 40% were seen once. These data originate in a study of post-analysis software for immune sequencing data. Study-wide results and limits: Those samples that were prepared in the same batch co-clustered strongly by F measure. Significantly lower normalized Chao1 diversity was found in patients with multiple sclerosis relative to controls.

The source material was blood. This clonotype was obtained from a girl between 2 and 17 years old with multiple sclerosis.

The CDR3 DNA reads as TGCAGCGTTAAGGTCGCTGGAAACACCATATATTTT. It yields the protein CSVKVAGNTIYF. The chain has TRBV29-1 and TRBJ1-3; D remains ambiguous. This CDR3 has 12 residues. CDR1 and CDR2 from the germline V gene are SQVTM and ANQGSEA. Deletions cut 5 bases from V and 2 bases from J, with 7 bases between.